Shown below are 24 T cell receptor beta chains from a single sample sequenced in a study of CD8 T cells in Susac syndrome. With random hexamers, about 0.5 to 1 ug RNA was reverse transcribed. TCRdb fed the immunoSEQ multiplex PCR reads into MiXCR, producing one record per CDR3 protein. The sample holds 95,000 to 150,000 distinct CDR3 sequences; over 95% are singletons and the top ten take roughly 0.14%. Sequenced: CD4+ T cells from PBMCs. The receptors here all came from a human donor with Susac syndrome.

The V call is TRBV24-1, the J call TRBJ2-1; D is ambiguous. This CDR3 contains 13 residues. Deletions cut 3 bases from V and 9 bases from J, with 11 bases between. In germline, CDR1 is KGHDR, CDR2 SFDVKD. CDR3 in amino acids: CATSDKQTGEQFF. The CDR3 DNA follows: TGTGCCACCAGTGATAAACAGACCGGTGAGCAGTTCTTC.

This clonotype was picked up one time. The CDR3 region has the DNA TGCAGCGTTGGGACAGGGGATATCAACGAGCAGTACTTC. This gives the protein CSVGTGDINEQYF. The V gene is TRBV29-1, the J gene TRBJ2-7; 9 bases fit TRBD1. CDR3 size: 13 residues. V lost 4 bases and J lost 5; bases outside the gene matches: 6. CDR1 is SQVTM and CDR2 is ANQGSEA in the germline V gene.

The rearrangement joins TRBV29-1 to TRBJ2-7; possible D gene TRBD2, 6 bases. This CDR3 region has 12 residues. V lost 6 bases to trimming and J lost 3 bases, with 12 bases between them. Per germline, CDR1 SQVTM and CDR2 ANQGSEA. CDR3 sequence: CSVRETHYEQYF. The CDR3 nucleotides are TGCAGCGTCCGGGAGACCCACTACGAGCAGTACTTC.

V gene TRBV11-2 combines with J gene TRBJ2-3, with 9 positions matching TRBD1. Germline V gene lookup returns CDR1 SGHAT and CDR2 FQNNGV. The CDR3 has 16 amino acids. V dropped 6 bases and J dropped 2; count of bases not matched to a gene: 9. The CDR3 nucleotides are TGTGCCAGCAGACTCCGGACAGGGGTATTCACAGATACGCAGTATTTT. Translated, it gives CASRLRTGVFTDTQYF. The entire variable domain, with the rest obtained from reference TRBV11-2 and TRBJ2-3, is as follows: EAGVAQSPRYKIIEKRQSVAFWCNPISGHATLYWYQQILGQGPKLLIQFQNNGVVDDSQLPKDRFSAERLKGVDSTLKIQPAKLEDSAVYLCASRLRTGVFTDTQYFGPGTRLTVL.

This chain joins TRBV20-1 and TRBJ1-2; no firm D call. The V end lost 0 bases, the J end lost 3 bases, and 14 bases lay between the germline ends. CDR3 size: 15 residues. Germline lookup yields CDR1 DFQATT and CDR2 SNEGSKA (reference sequence). The CDR3: CSARDPRSGDYGYTF. The CDR3 nucleotides read TGCAGTGCTAGAGATCCACGTAGTGGGGACTATGGCTACACCTTC.

Here the CDR3 reads CSVAGLLYGYTF. The CDR3 nucleotides read TGCAGCGTTGCTGGGCTGCTCTATGGCTACACCTTC. This chain joins TRBV29-1 and TRBJ1-2; no firm D call. Looked up from germline, CDR1 is SQVTM and CDR2 is ANQGSEA. The CDR3 covers 12 residues. V lost 4 bases and J 4 bases, leaving 10 bases between the germline ends.

V and J are TRBV5-1 and TRBJ1-4, with D perhaps matching TRBD1 (6 bases). The CDR3 is 15 amino acids. The germline V gene has CDR1 SGHRS and CDR2 YFSETQ. Trimming took 1 base from V and 5 from J, leaving 12 bases between them. CDR3 nucleotides: TGCGCCAGCAGCTTGTGGACAGCGTTCAATGAAAAACTGTTTTTT. It codes for CASSLWTAFNEKLFF.

The genes are TRBV13 and TRBJ2-7, with a weak D call TRBD2 (5 bases). This CDR3 is built from 15 residues. Germline V lookup: CDR1 PRHDT, CDR2 FYEKMQ (reference sequence). The V end lost 5 bases, the J end lost 0 bases, and 14 bases lay between the germline ends. The CDR3 is CASSSWDRGSYEQYF. CDR3 DNA sequence: TGTGCCAGCAGCAGCTGGGATCGGGGCTCCTACGAGCAGTACTTC.

Only one count was recorded for this clonotype. The V and J genes are TRBV4-3 and TRBJ2-2; D is undetermined. With 1 base removed from V and 6 bases from J, the gap between germline ends came to 6 bases. Germline CDR1 and CDR2: LGHNA and YSLEER. CDR3 size: 13 residues. The CDR3 spells CASSQVQSGELFF. CDR3 DNA: TGCGCCAGCAGCCAAGTCCAGTCCGGGGAGCTGTTTTTT.

The chain recombines TRBV4-1 with TRBJ2-1, with D unclear. The CDR3 is 15 residues long. Germline V gene data show CDR1 as MGHRA and CDR2 as YSYEKL. Trimming cost V 4 bases and J 4 bases, with 14 bases left between them. CDR3: CASSRQSPPYNEQFF. The CDR3 bases are TGCGCCAGCAGCCGGCAGTCCCCCCCTTACAATGAGCAGTTCTTC.

The chain links TRBV28 to TRBJ1-1; 7 nucleotides match TRBD1. CDR1 and CDR2 (germline): MDHEN, SYDVKM. This CDR3 has 14 residues. Trimming took 4 bases from V and 13 from J; bases not matched to a gene: 15. The chain's CDR3 is CASSWTGGLSKLFF. CDR3 coding DNA: TGTGCCAGCAGTTGGACAGGAGGCTTATCTAAGCTTTTCTTT.

The V call is TRBV7-9, the J call TRBJ2-1; D is perhaps TRBD1 or TRBD2 (6 bases each). Germline-derived CDR1 and CDR2 are SEHNR and FQNEAQ (reference sequence). Trimming removed 4 bases at V and 9 bases at J, with 19 bases between. The CDR3 is 15 amino acids. The CDR3 reads CASSSPGLEGGEQFF. In DNA, the CDR3 is TGTGCCAGCAGCTCCCCTGGGCTAGAGGGGGGTGAGCAGTTCTTC.

The rearrangement links TRBV12-3 or TRBV12-4 to TRBJ1-5; 9 bases line up with TRBD1. The CDR3 is made up of 15 amino acids. The J segment lost 1 base and the V segment lost 7 bases, leaving 5 bases of the junction unmatched. The CDR3 DNA follows: TGTGCCAGCACTAAGGACAGGGGCAGCAATCAGCCCCAGCATTTT. It yields the protein CASTKDRGSNQPQHF.

This chain connects TRBV9 to TRBJ2-1; the D gene is possibly TRBD1 (5 bases). Trimming shortened V by 4 bases and J by 9 bases, and 8 bases separated the two germline ends. Per germline, CDR1 SGDLS and CDR2 YYNGEE. The length of the CDR3 is 11 residues. CDR3 in amino acids: CASSLDSEQFF. CDR3 nucleotide sequence: TGTGCCAGCAGCCTAGACAGTGAGCAGTTCTTC.

This CDR3 reads CSVATGRPYEQYF. The CDR3 DNA reads as TGCAGCGTTGCGACAGGACGTCCCTACGAGCAGTACTTC. The V and J genes are TRBV29-1 and TRBJ2-7, with D tentatively TRBD1 (6 bases). The germline V gene has CDR1 SQVTM and CDR2 ANQGSEA. The CDR3 consists of 13 residues. V gave up 4 bases and J gave up 2 bases, with 12 bases separating them.

J is TRBJ2-7 and V is TRBV4-3, with D possibly matching TRBD1 (5 bases). CDR1 is LGHNA, CDR2 YSLEER, per germline. Trimming pared 0 bases from V and 0 bases from J, leaving 6 bases between. This CDR3 is 14 amino acids long. CDR3 in amino acids: CASSQDDSSYEQYF. Here the CDR3 DNA reads TGCGCCAGCAGCCAAGATGACAGCTCCTACGAGCAGTACTTC.

V and J are TRBV3-1 and TRBJ1-5; possibly TRBD1 for D (5 bases). V was trimmed by 5 bases and J by 2 bases, leaving 10 bases between them. CDR3 size: 14 residues. From germline, CDR1 is LGHDT and CDR2 YNNKEL (reference sequence). CDR3 nucleotide sequence: TGTGCCAGCAGCTACGGAGGGGGCAATCAGCCCCAGCATTTT. This gives the protein CASSYGGGNQPQHF.

The chain links TRBV3-1 to TRBJ1-2, with TRBD1 matching 8 bases. Trimming removed 2 bases from V and 1 base from J; junction bases left unmatched: 9. Germline values: CDR1 LGHDT, CDR2 YNNKEL (reference sequence). The CDR3 runs 17 residues. CDR3 protein: CASSQTNDRGDNYGYTF. The CDR3 DNA sequence: TGTGCCAGCAGCCAAACCAACGACAGGGGTGATAACTATGGCTACACCTTC.

This rearrangement joins TRBV10-3 to TRBJ2-3; no clear D gene. Per germline, CDR1 ENHRY and CDR2 SYGVKD. This CDR3 spans 14 amino acids. Trimming pared 3 bases from V and 4 bases from J, leaving 11 bases between. Here the CDR3 reads CAISDRSGADTQYF. In nucleotides, the CDR3 is TGTGCCATCAGTGATCGGAGTGGGGCAGATACGCAGTATTTT.

V usage is TRBV28 and J usage is TRBJ1-2, with unresolved D. V was clipped by 3 bases and J by 4 bases, with 12 bases between them. Germline-derived CDR1 and CDR2 are MDHEN and SYDVKM. This CDR3 is 14 amino acids long. CDR3 residues: CASSFRGQVYGYTF. CDR3 nucleotide sequence: TGTGCCAGCAGTTTCCGTGGGCAGGTCTATGGCTACACCTTC.

The chain employs TRBV12-3 or TRBV12-4 and TRBJ1-1; the D is unclear. The CDR3 runs to 12 residues. The V and J ends lost 3 bases and 2 bases respectively, with 4 bases between them. Here the CDR3 DNA reads TGTGCCAGCAGTTTGCATAACACTGAAGCTTTCTTT. The encoded protein is CASSLHNTEAFF.

The rearrangement uses TRBV29-1 and TRBJ1-4, with 7 bases fitting TRBD1. This CDR3 has 11 amino acids. Germline CDR1 reads SQVTM; CDR2 reads ANQGSEA. V gave up 6 bases and J gave up 7 bases; unmatched junction bases: 2. The CDR3 reads CSVRTGEKLFF. CDR3 DNA sequence: TGCAGCGTCAGGACAGGTGAAAAACTGTTTTTT.

This clonotype was recorded only once. The chain couples TRBV15 to TRBJ1-5; TRBD1 matches 9 bases. The junction had 4 bases not matched to a gene; V was cut back by 2 bases and J by 2 bases. There are 16 residues in the CDR3. CDR1 and CDR2 from the germline V gene are LNHNV and YYDKDF (reference sequence). CDR3 in amino acids: CATSRTQGAGNQPQHF. CDR3 bases: TGTGCCACCAGCAGAACACAGGGGGCCGGCAATCAGCCCCAGCATTTT. Supplemented by reference TRBV15 and TRBJ1-5, the full variable domain reads DAMVIQNPRYQVTQFGKPVTLSCSQTLNHNVMYWYQQKSSQAPKLLFHYYDKDFNNEADTPDNFQSRRPNTSFCFLDIRSPGLGDTAMYLCATSRTQGAGNQPQHFGDGTRLSIL.

This chain links TRBV7-8 with TRBJ2-1; D is uncertain. V lost 1 base and J lost 5, with 6 bases in between. Germline V gene data show CDR1 as SGHVS and CDR2 as FQNEAQ. The CDR3 covers 13 residues. The CDR3 DNA is TGTGCCAGCAGCTTAGACCGCCACAATGAGCAGTTCTTC. It specifies CASSLDRHNEQFF.